This T cell receptor beta chain comes out of a study of early T cells in non-severe SARS-CoV-2 infection. In the study overall: Chains were not paired, and sequencing was done on bulk RNA from unsorted whole blood.

The germline CDR1 and CDR2 sequences are ENHRY and SYGVKD. V was pared by 0 bases and J by 4 bases, with 12 bases between. CDR3 length: 15 residues. The study's findings and limits: CD4 and private specificities were missed by VDJdb matching, which favored anti-spike CD8 responses.

This clonotype showed up many times. Antigen: not known. Unique molecular identifier tags were affixed to discrete cDNA molecules. Each CDR3 protein gets one entry after TCRdb re-called the 5' RACE reads with MiXCR. This table has 40,000 to 45,000 distinct CDR3 sequences, about a tenth appearing once. The chain links TRBV10-3 to TRBJ2-5; tentatively, D is TRBD2 (6 bases). This clonotype was obtained from an adult who was a healthcare worker with PCR-confirmed SARS-CoV-2 infection or an uninfected control (not recorded which). What was sequenced was whole blood. CDR3 sequence reads: CAISESLGGRETQYF. CDR3 sequence (DNA): TGTGCCATCAGTGAGTCGTTAGGAGGGCGAGAGACCCAGTACTTC.